The 20 T cell receptor beta chains below come from one sample, sequenced in a study of T cells in Graves' hyperthyroidism and ophthalmopathy. The investigators amplified TCR beta CDR3 regions from RNA transcripts. First-round RT-PCR of the TCR CDR3 relied on the HTBI primer set. TCRdb reanalysed the multiplex PCR reads using MiXCR and keeps one entry per CDR3 protein. The data show hundreds of thousands of distinct CDR3 sequences, with 35% to 40% seen just once and 8.9% held by the top ten. What was sequenced was blood. The receptors shown here come from a man between 18 and 29 years old with Graves' hyperthyroidism.

In its sample, this clonotype was seen a few times. The CDR3 spells CASSMLQSSYNSPLHF. CDR3 in DNA: TGTGCCAGTAGTATGTTACAGAGCTCCTATAATTCACCCCTCCACTTT. The chain recombines TRBV19 with TRBJ1-6; D gene ambiguous. Trimming left V 3 bases short and J 0 bases short, with 9 bases between. There are 16 residues in the CDR3. Germline V gives CDR1 LNHDA, CDR2 SQIVND (reference sequence).

The rearrangement joins TRBV20-1 to TRBJ1-5; D gene uncertain. CDR3 length equals 11 residues. Germline assignment: CDR1 DFQATT and CDR2 SNEGSKA (reference sequence). Trimming removed 6 bases from V and 7 bases from J, with 10 bases in between. The CDR3 reads CSADPGQPQHF. DNA of the CDR3: TGCAGTGCGGATCCGGGACAGCCCCAGCATTTT.

The table lists this clonotype with a few counts. The genes are TRBV12-3 or TRBV12-4 and TRBJ2-2; D gene unclear. V lost 7 bases and J 0 bases, leaving 9 bases between the germline ends. The CDR3 runs 14 residues. For the CDR3, the DNA is TGTGCCAGCATTTCACAGCCGAACACCGGGGAGCTGTTTTTT. This codes for CASISQPNTGELFF.

This clonotype was observed at least ten times. This chain links TRBV29-1 with TRBJ2-7, with D perhaps assigned TRBD1 or TRBD2 (5 bases each). Trimming pared 1 base from V and 3 bases from J, leaving 13 bases between. Germline V gives CDR1 SQVTM, CDR2 ANQGSEA. CDR3 length equals 14 residues. CDR3 sequence reads: CSVEGRGRDYEQYF. In DNA, the CDR3 is TGCAGCGTTGAAGGTCGGGGCAGGGACTACGAGCAGTACTTC.

The table lists this clonotype with many counts. This chain uses TRBV10-3 with TRBJ2-5; no clear D gene. Trimming took off 5 bases at V and 1 base at J, with 14 bases between the two ends. Germline V gives CDR1 ENHRY, CDR2 SYGVKD. CDR3 size: 15 residues. This chain's CDR3 is CAISSSRQSQETQYF. The CDR3 DNA sequence: TGTGCCATCAGTAGCTCTAGGCAATCCCAAGAGACCCAGTACTTC.

This clonotype occurred many times. J is TRBJ1-2 and V is TRBV19; 10 nucleotides match TRBD1. CDR1 is LNHDA and CDR2 is SQIVND in the germline V gene (reference sequence). The junction had 3 bases not matched to a gene; V was cut back by 3 bases and J by 8 bases. The CDR3 extends over 13 amino acids. The CDR3 here is CASSMGTGDGYTF. CDR3 nucleotide sequence: TGTGCCAGTAGTATGGGGACAGGGGACGGCTACACCTTC. Drawing the rest from reference TRBV19 and TRBJ1-2, the complete variable domain is DGGITQSPKYLFRKEGQNVTLSCEQNLNHDAMYWYRQDPGQGLRLIYYSQIVNDFQKGDIAEGYSVSREKKESFPLTVTSAQKNPTAFYLCASSMGTGDGYTFGSGTRLTVV.

The rearrangement links TRBV20-1 to TRBJ2-7, with 8 nucleotides matching TRBD1. Germline V lookup: CDR1 DFQATT, CDR2 SNEGSKA (reference sequence). The CDR3 loop spans 15 amino acids. V was clipped by 4 bases and J by 3 bases; unmatched bases: 11. The CDR3 coding sequence is TGCAGTGCTAAGAAAGGACAGGGAACGGTCTACGAGCAGTACTTC. It specifies CSAKKGQGTVYEQYF.

This clonotype was observed at least ten times. The CDR3 DNA reads TGCAGCGTTGAAGATGAGCACACTGAAGCTTTCTTT. It encodes CSVEDEHTEAFF. This chain joins TRBV29-1 and TRBJ1-1, with no clear D. The germline gives CDR1 SQVTM, CDR2 ANQGSEA. Trimming shortened V by 0 bases and J by 3 bases, and 5 bases separated the two germline ends. The CDR3 consists of 12 residues.

This clonotype was detected a few times. V and J are TRBV19 and TRBJ1-2; D is uncertain. This CDR3 comprises 15 residues. With 5 bases removed from V and 7 bases from J, the gap between germline ends came to 20 bases. Germline V CDR1 and CDR2: LNHDA, SQIVND (reference sequence). The CDR3 protein is CASSSLADVGRGYTF. The CDR3 coding sequence is TGTGCCAGTAGTTCCCTAGCGGATGTGGGCCGTGGCTACACCTTC.

This clonotype was recorded at least ten times. This chain connects TRBV29-1 to TRBJ2-7; a possible D gene is TRBD1 (6 bases). The ends were cut back, 2 bases at V and 1 base at J, with 18 bases in the middle. The germline V gene encodes CDR1 SQVTM and CDR2 ANQGSEA. This CDR3 is 16 amino acids long. The CDR3 coding sequence is TGCAGCGTTGAATGGGACAATGAGACCCGATCCTACGAGCAGTACTTC. Its translation is CSVEWDNETRSYEQYF.

This clonotype was counted between two and nine times. The chain employs TRBV7-9 and TRBJ1-2, with D possibly being TRBD1 (5 bases). V gave up 6 bases and J gave up 0 bases, with 20 bases separating them. The CDR3 runs 17 residues. From germline, CDR1 is SEHNR and CDR2 FQNEAQ (reference sequence). CDR3 in amino acids: CASSRAWGLTANYGYTF. The CDR3 DNA follows: TGTGCCAGCAGTCGAGCCTGGGGGTTAACGGCTAACTATGGCTACACCTTC.

V and J are TRBV25-1 and TRBJ2-2; 8 bases agree with TRBD2. After removal of 5 bases from V and 7 bases from J, the junction contained 12 bases not matched to a gene. There are 16 residues in the CDR3. Germline-derived CDR1 and CDR2 are MGHDK and SYGVNS. The CDR3: CASSLSGGLGSGELFF. CDR3 nucleotides: TGTGCCAGCAGTTTATCCGGGGGACTAGGGAGCGGGGAGCTGTTTTTT.

This clonotype was counted ten times or more. The chain is built from TRBV20-1 and TRBJ2-7; perhaps TRBD2 as D (6 bases). In germline, CDR1 is DFQATT, CDR2 SNEGSKA (reference sequence). The CDR3 is 13 residues long. The ends were cut back, 4 bases at V and 2 bases at J, with 12 bases in the middle. The CDR3 here is CSAMGLAAYEQYF. The CDR3 DNA is TGCAGTGCTATGGGACTCGCCGCCTACGAGCAGTACTTC.

This clonotype was recorded a few times. V is TRBV12-3 or TRBV12-4 and J is TRBJ2-5; D might be TRBD1 (5 bases). The CDR3 consists of 14 residues. Trimming left V 2 bases short and J 6 bases short, with 13 bases between. CDR3 sequence reads: CASSLLGHGKTQYF. DNA for the CDR3: TGTGCCAGCAGTTTATTGGGGCATGGCAAGACCCAGTACTTC.

In its sample, this clonotype was seen a few times. The chain links TRBV30 to TRBJ2-7; D not certain. The CDR3 has 12 amino acids. V shed 2 bases and J shed 10 bases, with 15 bases lying between them. The germline CDR1 and CDR2 sequences are GTSNPN and SVGIG (reference sequence). CDR3 region: CAWSSTLARQYF. Here the CDR3 DNA reads TGTGCCTGGAGTTCAACCCTGGCGAGACAGTACTTC. Variable domain in full (rest from reference TRBV30 and TRBJ2-7): SQTIHQWPATLVQPVGSPLSLECTVEGTSNPNLYWYRQAAGRGLQLLFYSVGIGQISSEVPQNLSASRPQDRQFILSSKKLLLSDSGFYLCAWSSTLARQYFGPGTRLTVT.

This chain uses TRBV29-1 with TRBJ1-2, with D unclear. The CDR3 covers 13 residues. Germline V gene data show CDR1 as SQVTM and CDR2 as ANQGSEA. Trimming stripped 8 bases from V and 0 bases from J, with 13 bases between. The CDR3 loop is CSQVTGTNYGYTF. The CDR3 DNA reads as TGCAGCCAAGTAACGGGTACTAACTATGGCTACACCTTC.

V usage is TRBV11-2 and J usage is TRBJ2-7; TRBD2 matches at 8 bases. The V and J ends lost 5 bases and 3 bases, in that order; junction bases with no gene match: 15. This CDR3 contains 17 residues. Germline CDR1 SGHAT, CDR2 FQNNGV. The CDR3 nucleotides read TGTGCCAGCAGCCCCCGAGACGGGGGGGATCGGAACTACGAGCAGTACTTC. Protein sequence: CASSPRDGGDRNYEQYF.

This chain connects TRBV10-3 to TRBJ2-2, with D perhaps matching TRBD1 (6 bases). Germline V CDR1 and CDR2: ENHRY, SYGVKD. This CDR3 is 14 amino acids long. V lost 10 bases, J lost 5 bases, and 17 bases lay in between. CDR3 sequence: CASTGMQKTGELFF. The CDR3 nucleotides read TGTGCCAGCACAGGGATGCAGAAAACCGGGGAGCTGTTTTTT.

The rearrangement joins TRBV12-5 to TRBJ1-4; no definite D call. Germline CDR1 and CDR2: LGHNT and FRNRAP. There are 14 residues in the CDR3. Deletions cut 2 bases from V and 8 bases from J, with 12 bases between. The CDR3 bases are TGTGCTAGTGGTTTGTCGGCAGTTCCAGAAAAACTGTTTTTT. Protein product: CASGLSAVPEKLFF.

The chain links TRBV7-6 to TRBJ2-1; D is ambiguous. This CDR3 has 15 residues. Trimming removed 1 base from V and 11 bases from J, with 18 bases in between. Germline CDR1 is SGHVS and CDR2 is FNYEAQ. In DNA, the CDR3 is TGTGCCAGCAGCTTAGGGCCAGATACCGGTAGGCAGCAGTTCTTC. Translating it yields CASSLGPDTGRQQFF.